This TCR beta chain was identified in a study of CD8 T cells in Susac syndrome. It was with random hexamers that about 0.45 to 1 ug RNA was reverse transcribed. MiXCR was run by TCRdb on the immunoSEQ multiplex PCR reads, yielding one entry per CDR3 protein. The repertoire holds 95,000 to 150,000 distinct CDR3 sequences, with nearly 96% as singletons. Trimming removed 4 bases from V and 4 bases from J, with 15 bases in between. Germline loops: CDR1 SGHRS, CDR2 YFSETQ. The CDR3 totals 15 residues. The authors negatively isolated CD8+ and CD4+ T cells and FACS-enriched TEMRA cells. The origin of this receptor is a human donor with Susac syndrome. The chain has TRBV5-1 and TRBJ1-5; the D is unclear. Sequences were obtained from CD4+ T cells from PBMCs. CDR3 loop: CASSEFGGLNQPQHF. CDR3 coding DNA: TGCGCCAGCAGCGAATTCGGCGGCCTTAATCAGCCCCAGCATTTT.